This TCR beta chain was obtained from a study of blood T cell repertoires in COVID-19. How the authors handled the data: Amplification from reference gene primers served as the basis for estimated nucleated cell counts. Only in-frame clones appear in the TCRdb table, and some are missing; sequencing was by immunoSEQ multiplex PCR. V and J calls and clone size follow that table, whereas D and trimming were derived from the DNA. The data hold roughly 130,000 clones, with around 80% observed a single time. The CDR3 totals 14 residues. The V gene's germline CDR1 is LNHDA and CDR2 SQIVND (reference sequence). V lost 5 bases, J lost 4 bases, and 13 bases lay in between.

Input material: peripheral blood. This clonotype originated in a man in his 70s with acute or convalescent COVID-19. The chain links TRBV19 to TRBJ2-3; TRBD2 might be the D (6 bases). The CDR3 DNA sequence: TGTGCCAGTAGTCTGACTGGGGAGGCAGATACGCAGTATTTT. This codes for CASSLTGEADTQYF.